This TCR beta chain was captured by sequencing in a study of blood T cell repertoires in COVID-19. Study overall: The United States, Italy and Spain provided the acute and convalescent COVID-19 samples. The analysed material was cDNA or gDNA that came from T cells, B-cell-depleted T cells, or PBMCs.

Germline lookup yields CDR1 LGHDT and CDR2 YNNKEL (reference sequence). There are 15 residues in the CDR3. Trimming took 1 base from V and 4 from J; bases not matched to a gene: 6. Authors' analysis steps: Quantification of nucleated cells was approximated via reference gene primer amplification. Measured with immunoSEQ multiplex PCR; TCRdb has only the in-frame clones, and not every one. For V, J and clone size, that table is used; D and trimming come from the DNA. The sample gives 85,000 to 120,000 clones, more than 80% of which show up once; 4% to 5.5% is in the top ten. This clonotype originated in a human donor in a cohort sampled during active COVID-19. The sequencing sample was made of peripheral blood. The rearrangement uses TRBV3-1 (or the pseudogene TRBV3-2) and TRBJ1-2, with 7 nucleotides matching TRBD1. The CDR3 nucleotides are TGTGCCAGCAGCCAAGGGGACAGCCTGTTCTATGGCTACACCTTC. It specifies CASSQGDSLFYGYTF.